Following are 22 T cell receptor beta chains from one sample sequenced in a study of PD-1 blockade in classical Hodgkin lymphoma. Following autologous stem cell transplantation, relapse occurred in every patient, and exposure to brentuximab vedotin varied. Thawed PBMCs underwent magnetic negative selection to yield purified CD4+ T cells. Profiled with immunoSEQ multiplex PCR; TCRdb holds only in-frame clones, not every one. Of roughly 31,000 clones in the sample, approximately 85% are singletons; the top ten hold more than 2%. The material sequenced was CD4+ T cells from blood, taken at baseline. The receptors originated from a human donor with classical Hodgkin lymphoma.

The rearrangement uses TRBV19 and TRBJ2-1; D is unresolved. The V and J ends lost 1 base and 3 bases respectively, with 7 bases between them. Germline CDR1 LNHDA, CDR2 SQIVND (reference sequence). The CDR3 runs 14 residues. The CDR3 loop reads CASSIGQIYNEQFF. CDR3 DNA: TGTGCCAGTAGTATAGGGCAGATCTACAATGAGCAGTTCTTC.

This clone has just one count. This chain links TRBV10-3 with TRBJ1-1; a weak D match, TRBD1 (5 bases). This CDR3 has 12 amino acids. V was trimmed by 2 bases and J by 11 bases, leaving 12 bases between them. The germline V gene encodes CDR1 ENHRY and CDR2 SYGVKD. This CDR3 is CAISEGRVGAFF. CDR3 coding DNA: TGTGCCATCAGTGAGGGCAGGGTCGGCGCTTTCTTT.

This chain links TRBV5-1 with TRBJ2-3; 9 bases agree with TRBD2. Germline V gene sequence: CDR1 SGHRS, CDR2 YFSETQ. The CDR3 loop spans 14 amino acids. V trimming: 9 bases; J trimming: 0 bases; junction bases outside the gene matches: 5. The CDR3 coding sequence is TGCGCCACCAAGACTAGCGGAAGCACAGATACGCAGTATTTT. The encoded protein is CATKTSGSTDTQYF.

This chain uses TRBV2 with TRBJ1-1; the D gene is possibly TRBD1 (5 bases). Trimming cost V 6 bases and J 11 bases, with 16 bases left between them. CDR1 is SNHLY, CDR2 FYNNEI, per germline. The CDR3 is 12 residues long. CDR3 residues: CASRATDAAAFF. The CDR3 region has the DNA TGTGCCAGCAGAGCGACAGATGCCGCCGCTTTCTTT.

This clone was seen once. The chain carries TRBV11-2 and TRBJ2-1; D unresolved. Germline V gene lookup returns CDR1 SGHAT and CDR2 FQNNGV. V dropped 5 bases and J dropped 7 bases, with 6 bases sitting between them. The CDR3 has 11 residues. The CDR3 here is CASSTRNEQFF. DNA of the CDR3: TGTGCCAGCAGCACCAGGAATGAGCAGTTCTTC.

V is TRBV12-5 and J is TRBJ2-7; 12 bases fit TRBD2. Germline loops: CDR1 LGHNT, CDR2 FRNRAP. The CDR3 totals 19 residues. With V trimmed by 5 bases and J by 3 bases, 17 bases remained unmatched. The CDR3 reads CASGPLYRGLLAGGYEQYF. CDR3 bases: TGTGCTAGTGGTCCCCTCTACCGGGGGTTACTAGCGGGAGGCTACGAGCAGTACTTC. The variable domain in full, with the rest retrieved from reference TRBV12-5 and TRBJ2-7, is DARVTQTPRHKVTEMGQEVTMRCQPILGHNTVFWYRQTMMQGLELLAYFRNRAPLDDSGMPKDRFSAEMPDATLATLKIQPSEPRDSAVYFCASGPLYRGLLAGGYEQYFGPGTRLTVT.

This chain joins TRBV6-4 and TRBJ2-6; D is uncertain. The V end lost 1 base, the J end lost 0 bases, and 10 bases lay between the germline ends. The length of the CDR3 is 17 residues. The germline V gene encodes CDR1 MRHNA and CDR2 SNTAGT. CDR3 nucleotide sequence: TGTGCCAGCAGTGACTGGTTTCGCGGCTCTGGGGCCAACGTCCTGACTTTC. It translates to CASSDWFRGSGANVLTF.

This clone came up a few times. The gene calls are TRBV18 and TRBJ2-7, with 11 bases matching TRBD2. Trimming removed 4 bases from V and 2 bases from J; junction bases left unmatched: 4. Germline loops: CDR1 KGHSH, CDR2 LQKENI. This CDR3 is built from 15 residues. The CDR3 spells CASSRQLAGAYEQYF. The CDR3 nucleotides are TGTGCCAGCTCACGACAACTAGCGGGAGCCTACGAGCAGTACTTC.

CDR3 DNA: TGTGCCAGCAGCTTAGGGACTAACTCCTACGAGCAGTACTTC. It translates to CASSLGTNSYEQYF. This chain links TRBV7-2 with TRBJ2-7, with a possible D match to TRBD2 (6 bases). Per the germline V gene, CDR1 is SGHTA and CDR2 is FQGNSA. The CDR3 is 14 residues long. Trimming removed 1 base at V and 0 bases at J, with 7 bases between.

CDR3 protein: CAISESEGRRDTQYF. CDR3 coding DNA: TGTGCCATCAGTGAGTCGGAGGGAAGGAGGGATACGCAGTATTTT. The V and J genes are TRBV10-3 and TRBJ2-3, with D tentatively TRBD2 (6 bases). Deletions cut 0 bases from V and 6 bases from J, with 13 bases between. There are 15 residues in the CDR3. The germline gives CDR1 ENHRY, CDR2 SYGVKD.

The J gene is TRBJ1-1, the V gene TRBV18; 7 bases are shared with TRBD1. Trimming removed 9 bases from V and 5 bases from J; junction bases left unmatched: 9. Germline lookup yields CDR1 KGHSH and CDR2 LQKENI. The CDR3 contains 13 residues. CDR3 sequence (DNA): TGTGCCAGTTTGACAGGGAAGGAGACTGAAGCTTTCTTT. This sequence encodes CASLTGKETEAFF.

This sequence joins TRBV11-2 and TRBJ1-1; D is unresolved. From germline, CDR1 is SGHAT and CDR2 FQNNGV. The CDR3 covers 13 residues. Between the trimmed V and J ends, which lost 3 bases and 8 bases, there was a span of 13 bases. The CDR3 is CASSLVPRTEAFF. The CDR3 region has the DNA TGTGCCAGCAGCTTGGTACCCAGGACGGAAGCTTTCTTT.

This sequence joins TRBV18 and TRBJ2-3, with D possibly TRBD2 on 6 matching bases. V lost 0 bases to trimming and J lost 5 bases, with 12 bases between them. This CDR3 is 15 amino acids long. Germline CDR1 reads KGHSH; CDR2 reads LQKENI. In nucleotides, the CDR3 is TGTGCCAGCTCACCACCGGAGACTAGGGGAGATACGCAGTATTTT. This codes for CASSPPETRGDTQYF.

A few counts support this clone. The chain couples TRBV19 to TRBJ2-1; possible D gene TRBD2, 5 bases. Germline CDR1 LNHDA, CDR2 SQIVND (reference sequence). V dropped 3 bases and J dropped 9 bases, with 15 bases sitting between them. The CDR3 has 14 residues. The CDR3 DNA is TGTGCCAGTAGTATGGTCCCGGCAGGAGGTGAGCAGTTCTTC. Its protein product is CASSMVPAGGEQFF.

CDR3 nucleotide sequence: TGTGCCTGGAGTGGCTACCGGACTTACTATGGCTACACCTTC. Translation gives CAWSGYRTYYGYTF. This chain connects TRBV30 to TRBJ1-2, with unresolved D. Germline-derived CDR1 and CDR2 are GTSNPN and SVGIG (reference sequence). V lost 1 base and J lost 3, with 12 bases in between. This CDR3 region has 14 residues.

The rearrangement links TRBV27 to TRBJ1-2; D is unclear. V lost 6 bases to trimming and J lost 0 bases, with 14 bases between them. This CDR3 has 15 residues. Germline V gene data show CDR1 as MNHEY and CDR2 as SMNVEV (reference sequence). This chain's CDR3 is CASRSSLSTNYGYTF. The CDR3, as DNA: TGTGCCAGCAGATCTAGTCTCTCAACTAACTATGGCTACACCTTC.

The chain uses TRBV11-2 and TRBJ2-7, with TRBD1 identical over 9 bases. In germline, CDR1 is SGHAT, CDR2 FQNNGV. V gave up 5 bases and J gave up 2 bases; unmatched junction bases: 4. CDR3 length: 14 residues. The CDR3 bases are TGTGCCAGCAGCCCGGGACAGGGTCCCTACGAGCAGTACTTC. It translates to CASSPGQGPYEQYF.

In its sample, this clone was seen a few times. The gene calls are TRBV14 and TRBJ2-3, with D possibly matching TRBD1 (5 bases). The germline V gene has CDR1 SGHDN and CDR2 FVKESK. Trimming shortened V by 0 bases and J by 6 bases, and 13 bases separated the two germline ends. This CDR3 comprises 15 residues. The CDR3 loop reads CASSQDRGGRDTQYF. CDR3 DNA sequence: TGTGCCAGCAGCCAAGATAGGGGCGGACGGGATACGCAGTATTTT.

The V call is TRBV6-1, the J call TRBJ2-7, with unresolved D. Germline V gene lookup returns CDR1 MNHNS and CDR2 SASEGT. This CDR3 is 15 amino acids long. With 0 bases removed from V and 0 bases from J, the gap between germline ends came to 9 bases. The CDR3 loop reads CASSEASGLSYEQYF. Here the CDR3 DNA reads TGTGCCAGCAGTGAAGCTAGTGGCCTCTCCTACGAGCAGTACTTC.

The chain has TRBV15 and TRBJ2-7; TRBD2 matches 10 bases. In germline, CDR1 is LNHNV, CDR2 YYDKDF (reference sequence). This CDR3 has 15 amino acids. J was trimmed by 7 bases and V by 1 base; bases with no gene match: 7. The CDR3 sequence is CATSRGPSGSGEQYF. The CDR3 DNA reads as TGTGCCACCAGCAGAGGTCCTAGCGGGAGTGGGGAGCAGTACTTC.

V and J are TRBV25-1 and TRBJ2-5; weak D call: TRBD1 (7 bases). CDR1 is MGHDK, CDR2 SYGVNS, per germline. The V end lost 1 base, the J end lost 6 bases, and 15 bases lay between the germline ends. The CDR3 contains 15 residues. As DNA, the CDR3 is TGTGCCAGCAGTGAATCAGACAGGGAGGCCCAGACCCAGTACTTC. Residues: CASSESDREAQTQYF.

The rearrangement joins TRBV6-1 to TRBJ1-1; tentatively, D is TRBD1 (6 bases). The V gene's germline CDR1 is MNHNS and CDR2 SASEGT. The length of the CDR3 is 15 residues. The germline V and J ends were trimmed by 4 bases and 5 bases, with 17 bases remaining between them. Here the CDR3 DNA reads TGTGCCAGCAGTGCCCGTACAGGGAGAGGGACTGAAGCTTTCTTT. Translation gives CASSARTGRGTEAFF.